These 5 T cell receptor beta chains were sequenced from one sample in a study of blood T cell repertoires in COVID-19. TCRdb's copy holds only in-frame clones and misses some; the assay was immunoSEQ multiplex PCR. The data show about 160,000 clones, roughly 93% seen once. Sequencing was performed on peripheral blood. The receptors come from a young man with acute or convalescent COVID-19.

This sequence joins TRBV6-2 or TRBV6-3 and TRBJ2-6, with 7 bases fitting TRBD1. Germline trimming cut 2 bases from V and 2 bases from J; bases unmatched to any gene: 3. CDR1 and CDR2 (germline): MNHEY, SVGEGT. This CDR3 has 16 amino acids. The CDR3, as DNA: TGTGCCAGCAGTTACCCGACAGGGACTGGGGCCAACGTCCTGACTTTC. It codes for CASSYPTGTGANVLTF.

This rearrangement joins TRBV11-2 to TRBJ1-6; D may be TRBD1 (6 bases). V lost 1 base, J lost 5 bases, and 15 bases lay in between. CDR1 is SGHAT and CDR2 is FQNNGV in the germline V gene. CDR3 length equals 17 residues. CDR3 in amino acids: CASSLGSGQGHNSPLHF. The CDR3 DNA is TGTGCCAGCAGCTTAGGATCCGGGCAGGGGCATAATTCACCCCTCCACTTT.

The chain uses TRBV19 and TRBJ1-2; TRBD1 agrees at 9 bases. J was trimmed by 2 bases and V by 6 bases; bases with no gene match: 7. Germline CDR1 reads LNHDA; CDR2 reads SQIVND (reference sequence). This CDR3 is 15 amino acids long. The CDR3 nucleotides are TGTGCCAGTAGGAAAAAACAGGGGGCGAACTATGGCTACACCTTC. Its protein is CASRKKQGANYGYTF.

The chain has TRBV7-2 and TRBJ2-3; 12 bases fit TRBD2. The CDR3 extends over 16 amino acids. Germline values: CDR1 SGHTA, CDR2 FQGNSA. Unmatched junction bases numbered 8, after V lost 5 bases and J lost 5 bases. The DNA for the CDR3 is TGTGCCAGCAGCCCAGGACTAGCGGGGTTAGTAGATACGCAGTATTTT. This translates into CASSPGLAGLVDTQYF.

CDR3 protein: CAWSVQQGAAAFF. Written as DNA, the CDR3 is TGTGCCTGGAGTGTACAACAGGGGGCTGCAGCTTTCTTT. J is TRBJ1-1 and V is TRBV30, with 9 bases identical to TRBD1. CDR3 length equals 13 residues. J was trimmed by 10 bases and V by 0 bases; bases with no gene match: 6. Germline V lookup: CDR1 GTSNPN, CDR2 SVGIG (reference sequence).